Here is one TCR beta chain with its context. The data were produced by immunoSEQ multiplex PCR, yet TCRdb's version contains in-frame clones alone and is incomplete. The profile covers over 700,000 clones, with over 55% appearing a single time and approximately 1.7% taken by the ten largest. This CDR3 spans 15 amino acids. J gave up 0 bases and V 5 bases, and 1 base lay outside the gene matches. Germline CDR1 MNHNY, CDR2 SVGAGI (reference sequence). The data originate from a study of shared clonotypes between healthy human individuals. The V call is TRBV6-6, the J call TRBJ2-1, with 10 bases identical to TRBD2. The receptor comes from a woman aged 30 to 39 in good health. The sequenced sample consisted of memory CD4+ T cells sorted from blood. The sample's subset: CD45RA-negative fraction. DNA for the CDR3: TGTGCCAGCAGTATAGCGGGAGGCTCCTACAATGAGCAGTTCTTC. Its protein product is CASSIAGGSYNEQFF.